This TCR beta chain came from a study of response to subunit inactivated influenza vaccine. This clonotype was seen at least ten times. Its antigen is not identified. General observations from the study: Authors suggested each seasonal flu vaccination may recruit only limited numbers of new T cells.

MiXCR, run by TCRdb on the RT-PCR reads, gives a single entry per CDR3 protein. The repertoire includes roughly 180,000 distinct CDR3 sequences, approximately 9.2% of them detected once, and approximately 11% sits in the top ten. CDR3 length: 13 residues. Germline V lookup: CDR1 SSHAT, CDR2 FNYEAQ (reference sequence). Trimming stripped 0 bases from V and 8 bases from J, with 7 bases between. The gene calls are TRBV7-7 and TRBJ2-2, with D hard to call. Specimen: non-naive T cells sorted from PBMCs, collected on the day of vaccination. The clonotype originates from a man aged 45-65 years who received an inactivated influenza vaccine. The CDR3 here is CASSLAPSGELFF. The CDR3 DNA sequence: TGTGCCAGCAGCTTAGCGCCGTCTGGGGAGCTGTTTTTT.